The 6 T cell receptor beta chains reported below all come from one sample, sequenced in a study of blood T cell repertoires in COVID-19. Here immunoSEQ multiplex PCR was the method, and the copy in TCRdb shows in-frame clones only, minus some. The sample holds roughly 200,000 clones; approximately 80% are singletons and the top ten take 1.5%. Sequenced material: peripheral blood. Receptors originate from a human donor in a cohort sampled during active COVID-19.

This chain uses TRBV5-1 with TRBJ2-7; 9 bases are a match to TRBD1. The CDR3 is made up of 14 amino acids. In germline, CDR1 is SGHRS, CDR2 YFSETQ. V lost 4 bases and J lost 7; bases outside the gene matches: 9. The CDR3 protein is CASSTGQGIGEQYF. CDR3 nucleotides: TGCGCCAGCAGCACCGGACAGGGGATTGGGGAGCAGTACTTC. Supplemented by reference TRBV5-1 and TRBJ2-7, the full variable domain reads KAGVTQTPRYLIKTRGQQVTLSCSPISGHRSVSWYQQTPGQGLQFLFEYFSETQRNKGNFPGRFSGRQFSNSRSEMNVSTLELGDSALYLCASSTGQGIGEQYFGPGTRLTVT.

V usage is TRBV21-1 and J usage is TRBJ1-4. TRBV21-1 is classified as a pseudogene. The length of the CDR3 is 15 residues. The DNA for the CDR3 is TGTGCCAGCAGCGGAGACCGCCCCACTAATGAAAAACTGTTTTTT. Translated, it gives CASSGDRPTNEKLFF.

The chain is built from TRBV9 and TRBJ1-2; D perhaps matches TRBD1 (5 bases). This CDR3 spans 15 amino acids. V was cut by 2 bases and J by 5 bases, with 16 bases left in between. Germline CDR1 and CDR2: SGDLS and YYNGEE. Written as DNA, the CDR3 is TGTGCCAGCAGCGTCGAGGTGGGGGGTACTTATGGCTACACCTTC. Translating it yields CASSVEVGGTYGYTF.

J is TRBJ2-7 and V is TRBV28; 15 positions agree with TRBD2. The CDR3 is 15 amino acids. Germline CDR1 and CDR2: MDHEN and SYDVKM. V was pared by 4 bases and J by 4 bases, with 2 bases of the junction left unmatched. The CDR3 loop reads CASSSGTSGRYEQYF. The CDR3 DNA reads TGTGCCAGCAGTTCCGGGACTAGCGGGAGGTACGAGCAGTACTTC.

This chain's CDR3 is CASSSARGQETQYF. CDR3 sequence (DNA): TGTGCCAGCAGCTCCGCGAGAGGGCAAGAGACCCAGTACTTC. The chain is built from TRBV7-3 and TRBJ2-5; tentatively, D is TRBD2 (5 bases). The V and J ends lost 4 bases and 2 bases respectively, with 11 bases between them. This CDR3 region has 14 residues. Germline loops: CDR1 SGHTA, CDR2 FQGTGA. Drawing the rest from reference TRBV7-3 and TRBJ2-5, the complete variable domain is GAGVSQTPSNKVTEKGKYVELRCDPISGHTALYWYRQSLGQGPEFLIYFQGTGAADDSGLPNDRFFAVRPEGSVSTLKIQRTERGDSAVYLCASSSARGQETQYFGPGTRLLVL.

The rearrangement joins TRBV7-8 to TRBJ2-1; 7 bases agree with TRBD1. This CDR3 is built from 14 residues. V was clipped by 5 bases and J by 3 bases; unmatched bases: 4. The germline CDR1 and CDR2 sequences are SGHVS and FQNEAQ. CDR3 sequence: CASSPRTGYNEQFF. CDR3 sequence (DNA): TGTGCCAGCAGCCCCAGGACAGGCTACAATGAGCAGTTCTTC.